These 25 T cell receptor beta chains were sequenced from one sample in a study of Graves' ophthalmopathy and Graves' hyperthyroidism. Researchers took RNA transcripts and amplified TCR beta CDR3 regions from them. RT-PCR was first run with HTBI primers, then multiplex PCR in a second round. TCRdb fed the multiplex PCR reads into MiXCR, producing one record per CDR3 protein. The profile shows 450,000 to 600,000 distinct CDR3 sequences, less than 40% of them singletons. The sequenced sample consisted of peripheral blood or thyroid tissue (not recorded which). Source of these receptors: an adult man with Graves' hyperthyroidism.

Notes on this clonotype: This clone may be a read error of a much larger clone one base away. This likely comes from a read error, as the CDR3 has no conserved phenylalanine or tryptophan at its end. The V call is TRBV6-5, the J call TRBJ1-2; D is perhaps TRBD1 (5 bases). V lost 9 bases and J lost 4, with 12 bases in between. Per germline, CDR1 MNHEY and CDR2 SVGAGI. The CDR3 contains 12 residues. For the CDR3, the DNA is TGTGCCAGTAAAGGGGTCGTCTATGGCTACACCTCC. It specifies CASKGVVYGYTS.

Worth noting for this clonotype: The CDR3 does not close with the conserved phenylalanine or tryptophan, likely indicating a read error. The limits of the CDR3 on the DNA are not certain, so only TCRdb's listed CDR3 is given. V usage is TRBV24-1 and J usage is TRBJ2-7. The V gene's germline CDR1 is KGHDR and CDR2 SFDVKD. The CDR3 is 8 residues long, counting both termini. The CDR3 reads CATSDLSA.

The table lists this clonotype with a few counts. The chain links TRBV6-1 to TRBJ2-7, with 8 bases that match TRBD1. This CDR3 contains 12 residues. CDR1 is MNHNS and CDR2 is SASEGT in the germline V gene. V gave up 6 bases and J gave up 6 bases; unmatched junction bases: 4. The CDR3 is CASRETGVEQYF. The CDR3 DNA follows: TGTGCCAGCAGGGAGACAGGGGTCGAGCAGTACTTC.

The sample holds a few counts of this clonotype. The chain uses TRBV3-1 and TRBJ2-3; the D call may be TRBD1 or TRBD2 (5 bases each). Germline CDR1 reads LGHDT; CDR2 reads YNNKEL (reference sequence). The CDR3 runs 16 residues. V was cut by 0 bases and J by 2 bases, with 12 bases left in between. CDR3 in amino acids: CASSQDGWGYTDTQYF. Written as DNA, the CDR3 is TGTGCCAGCAGCCAAGACGGGTGGGGGTACACAGATACGCAGTATTTT.

The table lists this clonotype with many counts. V gene TRBV4-1 combines with J gene TRBJ2-5; D possibly corresponds to TRBD2 (6 bases). Trimming removed 0 bases from V and 5 bases from J, with 13 bases in between. CDR3 length: 15 residues. CDR1 and CDR2 from the germline V gene are MGHRA and YSYEKL. The CDR3 DNA follows: TGCGCCAGCAGCCAAGACGGACGGGGGAGGGAGACCCAGTACTTC. It translates to CASSQDGRGRETQYF.

This clonotype came up many times. The chain joins TRBV5-1 to TRBJ2-6; no reliable D call. The CDR3 runs 14 residues. From germline, CDR1 is SGHRS and CDR2 YFSETQ. The germline V and J ends were trimmed by 4 bases and 1 base, with 6 bases remaining between them. The CDR3 coding sequence is TGCGCCAGCAGCCAAGAATCTGGGGCCAACGTCCTGACTTTC. It yields the protein CASSQESGANVLTF.

The gene calls are TRBV4-1 and TRBJ2-7; unclear D gene. The CDR3 consists of 15 residues. The germline CDR1 and CDR2 sequences are MGHRA and YSYEKL. V dropped 1 base and J dropped 0 bases, with 10 bases sitting between them. The CDR3, as DNA: TGCGCCAGCAGCCAAGCCCCGCTAGTCTCCTACGAGCAGTACTTC. It translates to CASSQAPLVSYEQYF.

A few counts support this clonotype. The germline gene is not matched at one end of the junction; a read error may be the cause. The chain couples TRBV27 to TRBJ1-6; 10 bases are shared with TRBD1. Germline V gene lookup returns CDR1 MNHEY and CDR2 SMNVEV (reference sequence). CDR3 length equals 14 residues. The CDR3: CASSPTGGYSSLHF. CDR3 sequence (DNA): TGTGCCAGCAGTCCGACAGGGGGCTATTCATCCCTCCACTTT.

This clonotype was picked up many times. The rearrangement joins TRBV7-8 to TRBJ1-1; weak D call: TRBD1 (6 bases). The germline CDR1 and CDR2 sequences are SGHVS and FQNEAQ. The ends were cut back, 0 bases at V and 7 bases at J, with 9 bases in the middle. This CDR3 spans 13 amino acids. As DNA, the CDR3 is TGTGCCAGCAGCTTAGCGCTACAGGGTGAAGCTTTCTTT. The encoded protein is CASSLALQGEAFF.

This chain joins TRBV10-3 and TRBJ2-5; 11 bases match TRBD2. This CDR3 spans 14 amino acids. Germline CDR1 reads ENHRY; CDR2 reads SYGVKD. V gave up 6 bases and J gave up 9 bases; unmatched junction bases: 9. In DNA form, the CDR3 reads TGTGCCATCAGAGCCGGGACTAGCGGTCGAGCCCAGTACTTC. It is translated as CAIRAGTSGRAQYF.

The J gene is TRBJ1-2, the V gene TRBV29-1; 7 positions agree with TRBD1. The CDR3 loop spans 14 amino acids. V was clipped by 5 bases and J by 7 bases; unmatched bases: 13. The V gene's germline CDR1 is SQVTM and CDR2 ANQGSEA. In DNA form, the CDR3 reads TGCAGCGTTTCCGGGACAGCGACGGATAGTGGCTACACCTTC. Its translation: CSVSGTATDSGYTF.

In this sample, this clonotype turned up many times. The chain is built from TRBV14 and TRBJ2-7, with 9 bases fitting TRBD1. Unmatched junction bases numbered 11, after V lost 1 base and J lost 4 bases. Germline CDR1 and CDR2: SGHDN and FVKESK. The CDR3 loop spans 17 amino acids. CDR3 bases: TGTGCCAGCAGCCAAGTCTCTTTCGGACAGGGGTATTACGAGCAGTACTTC. It specifies CASSQVSFGQGYYEQYF.

Many counts were recorded for this clonotype. The V and J genes are TRBV6-5 and TRBJ2-7; 11 bases are a match to TRBD1. V gave up 6 bases and J gave up 2 bases; unmatched junction bases: 6. The CDR3 loop spans 15 amino acids. Germline values: CDR1 MNHEY, CDR2 SVGAGI. The CDR3 DNA follows: TGTGCCAGCAGCCCCGGGACAGGGGGAACCTACGAGCAGTACTTC. Encoded protein: CASSPGTGGTYEQYF.

At least ten counts were recorded for this clonotype. The gene calls are TRBV7-9 and TRBJ2-5, with 10 bases lining up with TRBD1. The CDR3 contains 15 residues. The germline V gene encodes CDR1 SEHNR and CDR2 FQNEAQ (reference sequence). Trimming took 4 bases from V and 5 from J; bases not matched to a gene: 7. Here the CDR3 reads CASSSDRGRMETQYF. In nucleotides, the CDR3 is TGTGCCAGCAGCTCCGACAGGGGGCGAATGGAGACCCAGTACTTC.

The gene calls are TRBV18 and TRBJ1-1; D may be TRBD1 (5 bases). Trimming took off 2 bases at V and 6 bases at J, with 7 bases between the two ends. CDR3 size: 12 residues. Germline V gene lookup returns CDR1 KGHSH and CDR2 LQKENI. Here the CDR3 DNA reads TGTGCCAGCTCACCAACGGGGCCTGAAGCTTTCTTT. Protein sequence: CASSPTGPEAFF.

This clonotype was picked up one time. The chain links TRBV7-9 to TRBJ2-5; TRBD2 agrees at 7 bases. Germline loops: CDR1 SEHNR, CDR2 FQNEAQ (reference sequence). The CDR3 contains 13 residues. V shed 1 base, J shed 5 bases, and the junction held 1 base outside the gene matches. The CDR3 reads CASSLGTSETQYF. The CDR3 nucleotides are TGTGCCAGCAGCTTAGGGACTAGTGAGACCCAGTACTTC.

The chain links TRBV25-1 to TRBJ1-5; 8 bases agree with TRBD1. This CDR3 region has 13 residues. Germline-derived CDR1 and CDR2 are MGHDK and SYGVNS. V trimming: 7 bases; J trimming: 5 bases; junction bases outside the gene matches: 4. The CDR3 reads CASKLQGDQPQHF. The CDR3 bases are TGTGCCAGCAAACTACAGGGGGATCAGCCCCAGCATTTT.

This clonotype was observed at least ten times. The chain carries TRBV7-9 and TRBJ2-5; TRBD1 or TRBD2 may be the D gene (5 bases each). V lost 4 bases to trimming and J lost 4 bases, with 19 bases between them. Germline CDR1 SEHNR, CDR2 FQNEAQ (reference sequence). The CDR3 sequence is 16 residues long. CDR3 protein: CASSSTNRDPSETQYF. As DNA, the CDR3 is TGTGCCAGCAGCTCGACTAACCGGGACCCCTCAGAGACCCAGTACTTC.

V is TRBV6-5 and J is TRBJ1-2, with D unresolved. The CDR3 totals 14 residues. V was clipped by 0 bases and J by 8 bases, with 13 bases between them. Germline lookup yields CDR1 MNHEY and CDR2 SVGAGI. The CDR3 sequence is CASSYSSRSYGYTF. CDR3 DNA sequence: TGTGCCAGCAGTTACTCATCCAGGAGTTACGGCTACACCTTC.

This clonotype showed up many times. This rearrangement joins TRBV7-8 to TRBJ2-7, with 11 bases that match TRBD2. Per the germline V gene, CDR1 is SGHVS and CDR2 is FQNEAQ. The ends lost 3 bases at V and 4 bases at J; junction bases unmatched: 5. This CDR3 is 15 amino acids long. The CDR3 coding sequence is TGTGCCAGCAGCTTTGGACTAGCGGGTAAATACGAGCAGTACTTC. As protein: CASSFGLAGKYEQYF.

This chain connects TRBV12-3 or TRBV12-4 to TRBJ1-5; 10 nucleotides line up with TRBD2. The end of the DNA fits TRBJ2-3 better, so the J call may be wrong. There are 17 residues in the CDR3. For the CDR3, the DNA is TGTGCCAGCAGCTCCTCCAGCGGGGGGGCTGGCACAGATACGCAGTATTTT. Protein: CASSSSSGGAGTDTQYF.

This chain joins TRBV20-1 and TRBJ2-7, with 7 bases aligning to TRBD1. The CDR3 has 11 residues. The junction had 2 bases not matched to a gene; V was cut back by 0 bases and J by 9 bases. Per germline, CDR1 DFQATT and CDR2 SNEGSKA (reference sequence). The CDR3 DNA follows: TGCAGTGCTAGAGAGGGGGACAGGCAGTACTTC. It codes for CSAREGDRQYF.

CDR3 region: CASSPPGTRYEQYF. CDR3 DNA: TGTGCCAGCTCACCACCCGGGACACGCTACGAGCAGTACTTC. This chain uses TRBV18 with TRBJ2-7; a possible D gene is TRBD1 (6 bases). This CDR3 is built from 14 residues. V lost 0 bases and J lost 3, with 9 bases in between. Germline V gene sequence: CDR1 KGHSH, CDR2 LQKENI.

This clonotype was picked up many times. The CDR3 nucleotides read TGTGCCAGCAGTCTTAATGACAGGGCCTACGAGCAGTACTTC. Protein sequence: CASSLNDRAYEQYF. The gene calls are TRBV2 and TRBJ2-7; 7 bases align to TRBD1. Germline lookup yields CDR1 SNHLY and CDR2 FYNNEI. The CDR3 spans 14 residues. V lost 5 bases to trimming and J lost 2 bases; unmatched junction nucleotides: 6. Drawing the rest from reference TRBV2 and TRBJ2-7, the complete variable domain is EPEVTQTPSHQVTQMGQEVILRCVPISNHLYFYWYRQILGQKVEFLVSFYNNEISEKSEIFDDQFSVERPDGSNFTLKIRSTKLEDSAMYFCASSLNDRAYEQYFGPGTRLTVT.

This clonotype occurred once. This clone may be a read error of a much larger clone one base away. The V and J genes are TRBV2 and TRBJ1-1, with D unresolved. The CDR3 contains 12 residues. V was shortened by 3 bases and J by 8 bases, with 10 bases between the two germline ends. The germline V gene has CDR1 SNHLY and CDR2 FYNNEI. The CDR3 DNA is TGTGCCAGCAGTGATCAACTGGGGGAAGCTTTCTTT. It translates to CASSDQLGEAFF. Using reference TRBV2 and TRBJ1-1 for the parts outside the CDR3, the full variable domain is EPEVTQTPSHQVTQMGQEVILRCVPISNHLYFYWYRQILGQKVEFLVSFYNNEISEKSEIFDDQFSVERPDGSNFTLKIRSTKLEDSAMYFCASSDQLGEAFFGQGTRLTVV.